This T cell receptor beta chain was sequenced for a study of cytomegalovirus exposure and HLA in healthy donors. The CDR3 spans 12 residues. As concerns this clone: Antigen unknown.

A multiplex PCR was run with 60 Vbeta primers and 13 Jbeta primers. Only in-frame clones appear in the TCRdb table, and some are missing; sequencing was by immunoSEQ multiplex PCR. The sample records some 180,000 clones, 87% being singletons. The study's findings and limits: HLA allele associations emerged for 16,951 TCR beta sequences in a later analysis, at 0.05 false discovery rate. Most TCR beta V segments were productive about 87% or about 30% of the time in an earlier analysis. CMV serostatus stood as the only immune exposure information on hand.

The rearrangement uses TRBV5-3 and TRBJ2-5; TRBD1 matches at 7 bases. The J call may be faulty, since TRBJ2-7 better matches the DNA end. TRBV5-3 is an ORF, with its function uncertain. This clonotype was obtained from a boy between 2 and 10 years old in good health and CMV-seronegative. The source material was PBMCs. The CDR3 loop is CAGPWDSYEQYF. The CDR3 DNA reads TGTGCCGGACCATGGGACAGCTACGAGCAGTACTTC.